This T cell receptor beta chain is drawn from a study of Tregs in tolerant kidney transplant recipients. Sequenced by immunoSEQ multiplex PCR; TCRdb stores in-frame clones only, minus some. The profile shows about 69,000 clones, roughly nine tenths of them singletons. Unstimulated Tregs (CD4+CD25+CD127-) and CD4+CD25- non-Tregs were sorted from PBMCs. The clonotype comes from a human donor who received a combined kidney and bone marrow transplant. The material was CD4+ T cells from blood, obtained before the transplant.

CDR3 amino acids: CASREQGRYEQYF. The DNA for the CDR3 is TGTGCCAGCAGGGAACAGGGGCGCTACGAGCAGTACTTC. The rearrangement joins TRBV6-1 to TRBJ2-7, with TRBD1 matching 7 bases. V shed 6 bases, J shed 3 bases, and the junction held 5 bases outside the gene matches. CDR1 and CDR2 (germline): MNHNS, SASEGT. This CDR3 spans 13 amino acids.